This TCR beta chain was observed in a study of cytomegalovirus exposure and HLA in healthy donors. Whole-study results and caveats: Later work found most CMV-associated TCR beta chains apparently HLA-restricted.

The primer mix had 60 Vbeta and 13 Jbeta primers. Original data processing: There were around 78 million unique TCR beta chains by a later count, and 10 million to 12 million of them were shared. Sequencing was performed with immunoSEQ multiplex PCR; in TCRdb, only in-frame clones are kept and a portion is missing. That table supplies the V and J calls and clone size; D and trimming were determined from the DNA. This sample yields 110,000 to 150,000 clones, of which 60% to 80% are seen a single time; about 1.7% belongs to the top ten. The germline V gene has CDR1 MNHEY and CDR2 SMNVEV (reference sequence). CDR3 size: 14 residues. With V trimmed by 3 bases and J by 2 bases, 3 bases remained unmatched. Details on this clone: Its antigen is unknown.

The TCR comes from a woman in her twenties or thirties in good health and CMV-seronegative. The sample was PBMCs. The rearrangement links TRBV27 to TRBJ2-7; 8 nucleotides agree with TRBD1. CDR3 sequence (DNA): TGTGCCAGCAGTTTGGCAGGGGGCACCTACGAGCAGTACTTC. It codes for CASSLAGGTYEQYF.